The clone carrying this TCR beta chain was counted ten times or more. In TCRdb, the PCR reads were re-called with MiXCR into one record per CDR3 protein. The table has about 510,000 distinct CDR3 sequences, around a fifth seen once. The ends lost 4 bases at V and 0 bases at J; junction bases unmatched: 12. The CDR3 has 19 residues. Germline CDR1 reads SGHRS; CDR2 reads YFSETQ. These data belong to a study of molecular identifiers for immune sequencing clone quantification. This sequence originates from a human donor in good health. Some libraries in this study had Jurkat cell RNA spiked in. The chain couples TRBV5-1 to TRBJ2-1; 11 nucleotides match TRBD2. Material for sequencing was naive CD8+ T cells from blood, with Jurkat cell RNA spiked in. Subset defined: FACS-sorted CD8+CD4-CCR7+CD45RA+ naive T cells. CDR3 DNA: TGCGCCAGCAGCCCAGCCGTAGCGGGAGGGGTTTACTCCTACAATGAGCAGTTCTTC. Protein sequence: CASSPAVAGGVYSYNEQFF.